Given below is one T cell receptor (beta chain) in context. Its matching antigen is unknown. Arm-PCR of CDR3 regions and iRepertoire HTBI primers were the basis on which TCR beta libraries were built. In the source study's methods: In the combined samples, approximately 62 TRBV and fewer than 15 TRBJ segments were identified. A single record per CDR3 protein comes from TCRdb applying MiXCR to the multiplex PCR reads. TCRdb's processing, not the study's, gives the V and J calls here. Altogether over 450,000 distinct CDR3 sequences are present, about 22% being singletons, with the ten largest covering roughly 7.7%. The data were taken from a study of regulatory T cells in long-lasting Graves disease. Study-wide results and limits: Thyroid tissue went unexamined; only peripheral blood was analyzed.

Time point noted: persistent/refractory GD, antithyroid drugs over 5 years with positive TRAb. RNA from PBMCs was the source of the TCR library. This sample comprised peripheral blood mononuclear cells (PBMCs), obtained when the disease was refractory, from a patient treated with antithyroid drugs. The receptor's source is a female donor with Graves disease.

CDR3 sequence reads: CSVRTSGRVYEQYF. The CDR3 nucleotides read TGCAGCGTTAGGACTAGCGGGAGGGTGTACGAGCAGTACTTC. This chain links TRBV29-1 with TRBJ2-7; TRBD2 matches at 15 bases. The germline V gene encodes CDR1 SQVTM and CDR2 ANQGSEA. The J segment lost 4 bases and the V segment lost 5 bases, leaving 3 bases of the junction unmatched. CDR3 length equals 14 residues.